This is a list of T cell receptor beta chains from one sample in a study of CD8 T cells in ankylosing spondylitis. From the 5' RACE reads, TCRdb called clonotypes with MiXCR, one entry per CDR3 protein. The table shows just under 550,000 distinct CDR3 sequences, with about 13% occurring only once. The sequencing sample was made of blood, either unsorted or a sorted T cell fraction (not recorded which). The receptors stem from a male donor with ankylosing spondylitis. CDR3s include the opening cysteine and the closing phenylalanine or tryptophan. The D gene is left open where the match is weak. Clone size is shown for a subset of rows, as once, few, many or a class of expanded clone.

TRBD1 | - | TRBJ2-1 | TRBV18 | TGTGCCAGCTCGTCCCAGGGACAGGGGTACAATGAGCAGTTCTTC | CASSSQGQGYNEQFF
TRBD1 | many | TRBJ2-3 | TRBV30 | TGTGCCTGGAGTGTACCAGGGGGTACGCAGTATTTT | CAWSVPGGTQYF
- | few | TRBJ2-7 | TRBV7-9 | TGTGCCAGCAGCGTGCTTACCCCGGGCCTTACCCGGTCCGAGCAGTACTTC | CASSVLTPGLTRSEQYF
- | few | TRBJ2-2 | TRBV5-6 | TGTGCCAGCACCCTCCTGGCGCCGACCGGGGAGCTGTTTTTT | CASTLLAPTGELFF
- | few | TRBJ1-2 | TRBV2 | TGTGCCAGCAGGGTGGGCCGGACAGAAGACTATGGCTACACCTTC | CASRVGRTEDYGYTF
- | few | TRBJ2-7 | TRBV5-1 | TGCGCCAGCAGCTTGGAGCTCGGGGTCTACGAGCAGTACTTC | CASSLELGVYEQYF
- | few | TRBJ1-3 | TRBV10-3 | TGTGCCATCAGTGAGCAGGGCAGCTCTGGAAACACCATATATTTT | CAISEQGSSGNTIYF
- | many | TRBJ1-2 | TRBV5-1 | TGTGCCAGCAGCTTGAGCCCCGCTTATGGCTACACCTTC | CASSLSPAYGYTF
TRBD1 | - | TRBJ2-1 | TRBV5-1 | TGCGCCAGCAGCCCCCGGGGTGGGGGACAGGGGACGGAAGGTGAGCAGTTCTTC | CASSPRGGGQGTEGEQFF
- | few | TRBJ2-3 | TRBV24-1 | TGTGCCACCAAGGGGGACGCAGATACGCAGTATTTT | CATKGDADTQYF
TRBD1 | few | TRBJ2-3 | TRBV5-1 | TGCGCCAGCAGCCAGACAGGGAGCACAGATACGCAGTATTTT | CASSQTGSTDTQYF
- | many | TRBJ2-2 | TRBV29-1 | TGCAGCGCTACCAGGACGGGGAACACCGGGGAGCTGTTTTTT | CSATRTGNTGELFF